This T cell receptor (beta chain) originates from a study of blood T cell repertoires in COVID-19. Study in general: T cells, B-cell-depleted T cells, or PBMCs provided the cDNA or gDNA that served as material.

V lost 1 base to trimming and J lost 7 bases, with 19 bases between them. From germline, CDR1 is SGHTA and CDR2 FQGNSA. This CDR3 spans 16 amino acids. This clone was recorded once. Sequencing used immunoSEQ multiplex PCR; TCRdb keeps in-frame clones, though not all of them. The sample has about 80,000 clones, about four fifths seen once. What was sequenced was peripheral blood. The rearrangement uses TRBV7-2 and TRBJ1-2; D might be TRBD1 (5 bases). The sequence was obtained from a human donor in a cohort sampled during active COVID-19. In nucleotides, the CDR3 is TGTGCCAGCAGCTTAGACCCGGTGCCAGGGCTTTTTGGCTACACCTTC. Translating it yields CASSLDPVPGLFGYTF.